One and the same sample provided the 20 T cell receptor beta chains below, sequenced in a study of T cells in localized non-small cell lung cancer (dated by TCRdb to about 2020). Library preparation employed the immunoSEQ multiplex PCR assay. Drawn from immuneACCESS, this table holds only the in-frame rearrangements with V and J called that TCRdb kept. Clones are partly lost; checked studies trace under half to an unresolved V gene and leave the rest unexplained. This sample gives approximately 9,000 clones in total; about 90% of them show up just once. 7.5% of the sample is taken by the ten largest. This specimen consisted of peripheral blood, obtained before any cancer treatment. All receptors come from a woman aged 35 to 70 with stage I squamous cell lung carcinoma.

The chain is built from TRBV5-1 and TRBJ1-5, with TRBD1 matching over 7 bases. The CDR3 covers 14 residues. V shed 4 bases and J 12 bases; nucleotides not matched to a gene: 13. Germline V gene data show CDR1 as SGHRS and CDR2 as YFSETQ. Here the CDR3 reads CASSLGQSRDRQHF. CDR3 coding DNA: TGCGCCAGCAGCCTGGGACAGTCAAGGGATCGCCAGCATTTT.

The V gene is TRBV6-5, the J gene TRBJ1-1; D possibly corresponds to TRBD1 (5 bases). Trimming pared 7 bases from V and 4 bases from J, leaving 10 bases between. The CDR3 is 12 residues long. Germline lookup yields CDR1 MNHEY and CDR2 SVGAGI. CDR3: CASKGEVTEAFF. The CDR3 DNA reads TGTGCCAGCAAAGGGGAAGTCACTGAAGCTTTCTTT.

This clone was seen just once. The DNA is left out, because the CDR3 cannot be placed on it with certainty; the CDR3 is given as TCRdb lists it. The CDR3 sequence: CAWSVGQGSGVRTFF. The chain carries TRBV30 and TRBJ1-1; the table's TRBD1 call for D was not verified on the DNA. Termini included, the CDR3 measures 15 amino acids. From germline, CDR1 is GTSNPN and CDR2 SVGIG (reference sequence).

This rearrangement joins TRBV7-2 to TRBJ2-3, with D possibly matching TRBD2 (6 bases). This CDR3 has 14 amino acids. V was trimmed by 4 bases and J by 4 bases, leaving 12 bases between them. Germline CDR1 reads SGHTA; CDR2 reads FQGNSA. CDR3 sequence (DNA): TGTGCCAGCAGCTCGCCGACTAGGCCAGATACGCAGTATTTT. Its translation is CASSSPTRPDTQYF. Drawing the rest from reference TRBV7-2 and TRBJ2-3, the complete variable domain is GAGVSQSPSNKVTEKGKDVELRCDPISGHTALYWYRQSLGQGLEFLIYFQGNSAPDKSGLPSDRFSAERTGGSVSTLTIQRTQQEDSAVYLCASSSPTRPDTQYFGPGTRLTVL.

This chain connects TRBV7-9 to TRBJ1-1; no clear D gene. The CDR3 covers 12 residues. Germline loops: CDR1 SEHNR, CDR2 FQNEAQ (reference sequence). Trimming pared 6 bases from V and 5 bases from J, leaving 10 bases between. CDR3 in amino acids: CASSKDKTEAFF. The CDR3 DNA reads as TGTGCCAGCAGTAAGGATAAGACTGAAGCTTTCTTT.

The chain recombines TRBV19 with TRBJ2-2; D call uncertain. The ends were cut back, 7 bases at V and 5 bases at J, with 20 bases in the middle. CDR3 length: 16 residues. The germline CDR1 and CDR2 sequences are LNHDA and SQIVND (reference sequence). The CDR3 here is CASKDGQTPNTGELFF. DNA for the CDR3: TGTGCCAGTAAGGATGGTCAGACACCTAATACCGGGGAGCTGTTTTTT.

The chain is built from TRBV2 and TRBJ1-2; 7 nucleotides line up with TRBD1. CDR3 length equals 13 residues. V gave up 3 bases and J gave up 8 bases; unmatched junction bases: 6. Germline V lookup: CDR1 SNHLY, CDR2 FYNNEI. CDR3 residues: CASSDEGAQGYTF. The CDR3 nucleotides are TGTGCCAGCAGTGACGAGGGGGCGCAGGGCTACACCTTC. Drawing the rest from reference TRBV2 and TRBJ1-2, the complete variable domain is EPEVTQTPSHQVTQMGQEVILRCVPISNHLYFYWYRQILGQKVEFLVSFYNNEISEKSEIFDDQFSVERPDGSNFTLKIRSTKLEDSAMYFCASSDEGAQGYTFGSGTRLTVV.

The gene calls are TRBV9 and TRBJ1-1; 9 bases line up with TRBD1. The germline V gene has CDR1 SGDLS and CDR2 YYNGEE. Losses at the gene ends were 4 bases for V and 3 bases for J; bases not matched to a gene: 7. CDR3 size: 15 residues. The CDR3 DNA reads TGTGCCAGCAGCCCCCGACAGGGGGTGGACACTGAAGCTTTCTTT. It codes for CASSPRQGVDTEAFF.

The chain joins TRBV10-3 to TRBJ2-1, with 8 bases identical to TRBD2. In germline, CDR1 is ENHRY, CDR2 SYGVKD. The CDR3 has 15 amino acids. V shed 6 bases and J 4 bases; nucleotides not matched to a gene: 8. CDR3 residues: CAIRSLPSGYNEQFF. In DNA form, the CDR3 reads TGTGCCATCAGGTCACTGCCTAGCGGGTACAATGAGCAGTTCTTC.

The chain couples TRBV15 to TRBJ1-4; D ambiguous. Trimming took off 0 bases at V and 7 bases at J, with 18 bases between the two ends. The germline CDR1 and CDR2 sequences are LNHNV and YYDKDF (reference sequence). CDR3 length: 17 amino acids. As DNA, the CDR3 is TGTGCCACCAGCAGAGATCGAATTTCGGGGTGGGCTGAAAAACTGTTTTTT. Translating it yields CATSRDRISGWAEKLFF.

The V call is TRBV7-9, the J call TRBJ2-3, with TRBD2 matching 9 bases. The germline CDR1 and CDR2 sequences are SEHNR and FQNEAQ (reference sequence). The J segment lost 4 bases and the V segment lost 3 bases, leaving 8 bases of the junction unmatched. The CDR3 is 16 amino acids. CDR3 DNA: TGTGCCAGCAGCTTTTATGCGGGGGGGCAGCCAGATACGCAGTATTTT. Encoded protein: CASSFYAGGQPDTQYF.

The chain employs TRBV10-2 and TRBJ1-1; D remains unclear. Germline V gene data show CDR1 as WSHSY and CDR2 as SAAADI. The CDR3 consists of 12 residues. V lost 3 bases and J lost 2, with 4 bases in between. This CDR3 reads CASSEVNTEAFF. The CDR3 DNA reads as TGCGCCAGCAGTGAAGTTAACACTGAAGCTTTCTTT.

This clone was observed a single time. The chain links TRBV28 to TRBJ1-1; no clear D gene. Germline lookup yields CDR1 MDHEN and CDR2 SYDVKM. CDR3 length equals 14 residues. Between the trimmed V and J ends, which lost 7 bases and 5 bases, there was a span of 17 bases. The DNA of the CDR3 is TGTGCCAGCAATCTTGGAGCCGCTAGGACTGAAGCTTTCTTT. This gives the protein CASNLGAARTEAFF.

V usage is TRBV20-1 and J usage is TRBJ2-1; no definite D call. Trimming removed 5 bases from V and 12 bases from J, with 11 bases in between. The CDR3 has 10 residues. Germline V lookup: CDR1 DFQATT, CDR2 SNEGSKA (reference sequence). DNA for the CDR3: TGCAGTGCTGCGGATAGTAGGCAGTTCTTC. This codes for CSAADSRQFF.

This chain connects TRBV4-1 to TRBJ1-3; D may be TRBD1 (6 bases). Germline CDR1 MGHRA, CDR2 YSYEKL. Trimming took off 1 base at V and 4 bases at J, with 11 bases between the two ends. The CDR3 is made up of 15 amino acids. The CDR3 bases are TGCGCCAGCAGCCAAGCCGGGACAATCGGAAACACCATATATTTT. Residues: CASSQAGTIGNTIYF.

The V gene is TRBV29-1, the J gene TRBJ1-2; D gene unclear. The CDR3 has 9 amino acids. V was shortened by 0 bases and J by 7 bases, with 0 bases between the two germline ends. Germline loops: CDR1 SQVTM, CDR2 ANQGSEA. The CDR3 nucleotides are TGCAGCGTTGAAGATGGCTACACCTTC. This encodes CSVEDGYTF.

The chain recombines TRBV6-5 with TRBJ2-1; D gene uncertain. The V end lost 4 bases, the J end lost 4 bases, and 14 bases lay between the germline ends. Looked up from germline, CDR1 is MNHEY and CDR2 is SVGAGI. The CDR3 has 15 amino acids. CDR3: CASSLTRVLYNEQFF. CDR3 DNA: TGTGCCAGCAGTTTAACCCGGGTCCTTTACAATGAGCAGTTCTTC.

Concerning this clone: One end of the junction is discordant with germline, which a read error may explain. V and J are TRBV29-1 and TRBJ2-1; 10 nucleotides match TRBD2. CDR3 length equals 13 residues. The germline gives CDR1 SQVTM, CDR2 ANQGSEA. The CDR3 protein is CSAESGGAREQFF. The CDR3 region has the DNA TGCAGCGCTGAAAGCGGGGGGGCCCGGGAGCAGTTCTTC.

The chain employs TRBV9 and TRBJ2-1; 8 positions match TRBD2. Trimming removed 0 bases from V and 1 base from J; junction bases left unmatched: 6. Germline assignment: CDR1 SGDLS and CDR2 YYNGEE. The CDR3 is made up of 17 amino acids. Here the CDR3 DNA reads TGTGCCAGCAGCGTAGTTGATAGCGGGATGTCCTACAATGAGCAGTTCTTC. This codes for CASSVVDSGMSYNEQFF.

The chain carries TRBV7-3 and TRBJ1-4; D unclear. The V gene lost 6 bases and the J gene lost 12 bases, with 11 bases spanning the gap. The CDR3 extends over 11 amino acids. Germline CDR1 is SGHTA and CDR2 is FQGTGA. CDR3 protein: CASSRTWELFF. CDR3 DNA sequence: TGTGCCAGCAGTAGAACTTGGGAACTGTTTTTT.